The 13 T cell receptor beta chains below all came from one sample that was sequenced in a study of T cell responses to AZD1222 COVID-19 vaccine. Generated by immunoSEQ multiplex PCR, the TCRdb table keeps only in-frame clones and is missing some. The data contain approximately 160,000 clones, approximately 90% of them seen just once; the ten biggest clones take up around 4.4%. Sequenced material: peripheral blood, taken on day 0 of AZD1222 vaccination. The receptors were sampled from an adult in good health.

To note about this clone: Other DNA sequences in this specimen translate into the identical CDR3. V gene TRBV19 combines with J gene TRBJ1-1; perhaps TRBD1 as D (5 bases). This CDR3 spans 15 amino acids. Trimming stripped 3 bases from V and 1 base from J, with 12 bases between. Germline V CDR1 and CDR2: LNHDA, SQIVND (reference sequence). CDR3 nucleotides: TGTGCCAGTAGTATGAATGGGGGATCGAACACTGAAGCTTTCTTT. It codes for CASSMNGGSNTEAFF.

V and J are TRBV5-1 and TRBJ2-7; 9 nucleotides line up with TRBD2. The CDR3 runs to 15 residues. J lost 9 bases, V lost 4 bases, and 14 bases had no gene match. CDR1 SGHRS and CDR2 YFSETQ come from the germline V gene. For the CDR3, the DNA is TGCGCCAGCAGCATTTCTAGCGGGACAGAGACCGGGCAGTACTTC. Translation gives CASSISSGTETGQYF.

V gene TRBV11-3 combines with J gene TRBJ1-5; D gene ambiguous. Germline loops: CDR1 SGHNT, CDR2 YENEEA. This CDR3 contains 13 residues. V dropped 1 base and J dropped 6 bases, with 7 bases sitting between them. The CDR3 DNA reads TGTGCCAGCAGCTTAGGTAGACCTCAGCCCCAGCATTTT. Translating gives CASSLGRPQPQHF.

J is TRBJ2-2 and V is TRBV18; D ambiguous. CDR1 and CDR2 from the germline V gene are KGHSH and LQKENI. The V end was cut by 0 bases, the J end by 4 bases, with 9 bases between. The CDR3 length is 15 residues. CDR3 amino acids: CASSPPRSTTGELFF. The CDR3 DNA sequence: TGTGCCAGCTCACCACCGCGGAGTACCACCGGGGAGCTGTTTTTT.

This rearrangement joins TRBV28 to TRBJ2-7; perhaps TRBD2 as D (6 bases). Germline assignment: CDR1 MDHEN and CDR2 SYDVKM. Trimming cost V 5 bases and J 2 bases, with 16 bases left between them. The CDR3 sequence is 15 residues long. Written as DNA, the CDR3 is TGTGCCAGCAGTCTTCCCCACGGGGGAGCCTACGAGCAGTACTTC. This translates into CASSLPHGGAYEQYF.

This sequence joins TRBV19 and TRBJ1-2; TRBD1 matches at 8 bases. With 3 bases clipped from V and 4 bases from J, the junction kept 4 bases outside the gene matches. This CDR3 is built from 14 residues. Germline V gives CDR1 LNHDA, CDR2 SQIVND (reference sequence). The CDR3 DNA reads as TGTGCCAGTAGTATTCAGGGGGCCAGCTATGGCTACACCTTC. Amino acids: CASSIQGASYGYTF. The full variable domain, rest sourced from reference TRBV19 and TRBJ1-2, is DGGITQSPKYLFRKEGQNVTLSCEQNLNHDAMYWYRQDPGQGLRLIYYSQIVNDFQKGDIAEGYSVSREKKESFPLTVTSAQKNPTAFYLCASSIQGASYGYTFGSGTRLTVV.

The sample holds a few counts of this clone. The chain has TRBV9 and TRBJ2-7, with TRBD2 matching over 8 bases. Trimming at V came to 0 bases and at J to 0 bases, leaving 5 bases not matched to a gene. CDR1 is SGDLS, CDR2 YYNGEE, per germline. The CDR3 has 16 residues. The chain's CDR3 is CASSVAGAGGSYEQYF. As DNA, the CDR3 is TGTGCCAGCAGCGTAGCTGGGGCGGGGGGCTCCTACGAGCAGTACTTC.

V and J are TRBV6-5 and TRBJ2-1, with no clear D. With 6 bases removed from V and 6 bases from J, the gap between germline ends came to 6 bases. The CDR3 is made up of 11 amino acids. Germline CDR1 MNHEY, CDR2 SVGAGI. The CDR3 DNA follows: TGTGCCAGCAGGGCCCGCAATGAGCAGTTCTTC. As protein: CASRARNEQFF.

This clone appeared a single time. This chain connects TRBV27 to TRBJ1-6; 8 bases line up with TRBD1. Germline CDR1 MNHEY, CDR2 SMNVEV (reference sequence). With 2 bases clipped from V and 9 bases from J, the junction kept 15 bases outside the gene matches. CDR3 length: 18 residues. The CDR3 sequence is CASSLEPPQGAKVSPLHF. In nucleotides, the CDR3 is TGTGCCAGCAGTTTAGAACCCCCCCAGGGGGCTAAAGTTTCACCCCTCCACTTT.

The sample holds one count of this clone. The gene calls are TRBV19 and TRBJ2-1, with D tentatively TRBD1 (5 bases). With 4 bases removed from V and 10 bases from J, the gap between germline ends came to 11 bases. Germline V gene data show CDR1 as LNHDA and CDR2 as SQIVND (reference sequence). This CDR3 contains 12 residues. The CDR3 DNA reads TGTGCCAGTAGTACACCAGGGCTGGAGCAGTTCTTC. Its protein product is CASSTPGLEQFF.

This chain connects TRBV7-2 to TRBJ2-4; 8 bases are shared with TRBD2. With V trimmed by 5 bases and J by 0 bases, 15 bases remained unmatched. Germline assignment: CDR1 SGHTA and CDR2 FQGNSA. This CDR3 spans 19 amino acids. The CDR3 is CASSPTRREVFGAKNIQYF. The CDR3 bases are TGTGCCAGCAGCCCGACGCGGCGGGAGGTGTTTGGAGCCAAAAACATTCAGTACTTC.

This chain links TRBV5-1 with TRBJ2-3; unclear D gene. CDR3 size: 14 residues. CDR1 and CDR2 (germline): SGHRS, YFSETQ. Trimming stripped 2 bases from V and 2 bases from J, with 9 bases between. DNA for the CDR3: TGCGCCAGCAGCTTAGAGCGCTCCACAGATACGCAGTATTTT. This translates into CASSLERSTDTQYF. The full variable domain, in which reference TRBV5-1 and TRBJ2-3 provide the parts outside the CDR3, is KAGVTQTPRYLIKTRGQQVTLSCSPISGHRSVSWYQQTPGQGLQFLFEYFSETQRNKGNFPGRFSGRQFSNSRSEMNVSTLELGDSALYLCASSLERSTDTQYFGPGTRLTVL.

The chain is built from TRBV5-4 and TRBJ2-7, with D tentatively TRBD2 (6 bases). The CDR3 contains 11 residues. Trimming removed 2 bases at V and 7 bases at J, with 7 bases between. Germline V gives CDR1 SGHNT, CDR2 YYREEE (reference sequence). The CDR3 DNA reads TGTGCCAGCAGCTTCGGAGGGGAGCAGTACTTC. Its translation: CASSFGGEQYF.